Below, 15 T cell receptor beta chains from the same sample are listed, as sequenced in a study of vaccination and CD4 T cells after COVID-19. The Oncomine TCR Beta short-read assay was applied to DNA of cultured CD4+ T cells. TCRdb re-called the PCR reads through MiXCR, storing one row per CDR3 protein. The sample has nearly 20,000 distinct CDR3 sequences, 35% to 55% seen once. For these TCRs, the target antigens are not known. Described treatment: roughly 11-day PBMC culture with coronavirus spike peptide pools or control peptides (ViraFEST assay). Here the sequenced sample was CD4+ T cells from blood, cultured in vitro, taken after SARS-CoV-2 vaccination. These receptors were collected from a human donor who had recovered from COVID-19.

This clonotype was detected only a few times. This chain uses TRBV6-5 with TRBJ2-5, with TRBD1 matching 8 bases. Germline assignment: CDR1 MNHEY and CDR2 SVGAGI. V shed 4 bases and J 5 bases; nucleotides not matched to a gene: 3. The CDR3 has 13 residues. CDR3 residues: CASSSRQGETQYF. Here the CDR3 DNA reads TGTGCCAGCAGTTCCCGACAGGGGGAGACCCAGTACTTC.

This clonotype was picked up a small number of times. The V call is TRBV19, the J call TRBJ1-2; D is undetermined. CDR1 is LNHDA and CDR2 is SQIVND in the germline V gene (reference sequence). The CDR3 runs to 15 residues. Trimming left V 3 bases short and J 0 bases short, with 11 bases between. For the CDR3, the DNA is TGTGCCAGTAGTATTGATGACGGAACTAACTATGGCTACACCTTC. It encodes CASSIDDGTNYGYTF.

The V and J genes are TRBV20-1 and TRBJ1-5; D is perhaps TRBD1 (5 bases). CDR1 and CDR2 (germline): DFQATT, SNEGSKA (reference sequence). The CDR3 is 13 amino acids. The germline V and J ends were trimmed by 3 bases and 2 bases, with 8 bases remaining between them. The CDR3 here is CSASGRGNQPQHF. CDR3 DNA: TGCAGTGCTAGTGGCAGGGGCAATCAGCCCCAGCATTTT.

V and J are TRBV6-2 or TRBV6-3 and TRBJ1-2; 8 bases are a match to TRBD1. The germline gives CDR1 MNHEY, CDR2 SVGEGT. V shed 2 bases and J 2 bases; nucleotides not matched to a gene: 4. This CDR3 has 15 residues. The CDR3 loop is CASSYPTGANYGYTF. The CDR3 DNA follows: TGTGCCAGCAGTTACCCGACAGGGGCAAACTATGGCTACACCTTC.

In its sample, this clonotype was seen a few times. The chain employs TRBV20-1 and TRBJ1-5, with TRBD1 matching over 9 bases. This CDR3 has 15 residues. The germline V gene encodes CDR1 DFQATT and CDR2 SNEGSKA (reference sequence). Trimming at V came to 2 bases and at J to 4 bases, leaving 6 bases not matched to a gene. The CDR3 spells CSARSFDRGNQPQHF. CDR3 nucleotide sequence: TGCAGTGCTAGATCTTTCGACAGGGGGAATCAGCCCCAGCATTTT.

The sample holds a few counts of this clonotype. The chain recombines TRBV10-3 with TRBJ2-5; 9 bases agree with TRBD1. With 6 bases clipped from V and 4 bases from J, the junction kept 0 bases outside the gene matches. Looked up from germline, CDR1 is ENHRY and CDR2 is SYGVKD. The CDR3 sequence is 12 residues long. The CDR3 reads CAIRGQGETQYF. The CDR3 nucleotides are TGTGCCATCAGGGGACAGGGAGAGACCCAGTACTTC.

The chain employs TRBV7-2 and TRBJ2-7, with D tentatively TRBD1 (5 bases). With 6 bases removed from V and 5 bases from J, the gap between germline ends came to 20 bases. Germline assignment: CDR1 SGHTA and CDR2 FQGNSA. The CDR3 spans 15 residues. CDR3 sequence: CASRFTGSTGDEQYF. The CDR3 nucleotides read TGTGCCAGCAGATTCACAGGTTCAACTGGGGACGAGCAGTACTTC.

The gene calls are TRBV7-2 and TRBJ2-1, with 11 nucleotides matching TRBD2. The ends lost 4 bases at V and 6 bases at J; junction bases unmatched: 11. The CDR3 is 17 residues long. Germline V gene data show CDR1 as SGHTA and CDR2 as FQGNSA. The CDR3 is CASSYVSGRALINEQFF. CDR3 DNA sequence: TGTGCCAGCAGCTACGTTAGCGGGAGGGCCCTGATCAATGAGCAGTTCTTC.

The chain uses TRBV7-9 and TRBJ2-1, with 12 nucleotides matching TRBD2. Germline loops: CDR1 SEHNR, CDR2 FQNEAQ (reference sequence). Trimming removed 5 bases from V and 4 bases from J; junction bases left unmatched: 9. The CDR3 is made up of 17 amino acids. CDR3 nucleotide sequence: TGTGCCAGCAGCCGCGGGGCTAGCGGGGGGGATTACAATGAGCAGTTCTTC. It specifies CASSRGASGGDYNEQFF.

The CDR3 DNA is TGTGCCATCAGGGATCAGGGCCCGTACACTGAAGCTTTCTTT. It yields the protein CAIRDQGPYTEAFF. The chain recombines TRBV10-3 with TRBJ1-1; D is possibly TRBD1 (5 bases). The CDR3 is 14 residues long. Trimming removed 6 bases at V and 3 bases at J, with 14 bases between. Looked up from germline, CDR1 is ENHRY and CDR2 is SYGVKD.

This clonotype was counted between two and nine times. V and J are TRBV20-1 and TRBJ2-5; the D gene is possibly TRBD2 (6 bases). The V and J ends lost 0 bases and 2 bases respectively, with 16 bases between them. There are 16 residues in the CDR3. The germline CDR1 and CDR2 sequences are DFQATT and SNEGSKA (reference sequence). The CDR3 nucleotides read TGCAGTGCTAGAGATCTATTCGGGGGAGGACAAGAGACCCAGTACTTC. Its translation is CSARDLFGGGQETQYF.

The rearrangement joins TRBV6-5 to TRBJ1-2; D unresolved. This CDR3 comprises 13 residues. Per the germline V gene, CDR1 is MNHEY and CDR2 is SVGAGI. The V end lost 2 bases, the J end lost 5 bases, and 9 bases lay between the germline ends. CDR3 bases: TGTGCCAGCAGTTACAGGGTTGAGTATGGCTACACCTTC. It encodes CASSYRVEYGYTF.

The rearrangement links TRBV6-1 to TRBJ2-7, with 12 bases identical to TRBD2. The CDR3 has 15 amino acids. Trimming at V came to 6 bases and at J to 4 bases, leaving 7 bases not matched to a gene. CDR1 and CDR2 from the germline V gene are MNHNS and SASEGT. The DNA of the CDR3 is TGTGCCAGCAGCTCCACTAGCGGGAGGCCTTACGAGCAGTACTTC. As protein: CASSSTSGRPYEQYF.

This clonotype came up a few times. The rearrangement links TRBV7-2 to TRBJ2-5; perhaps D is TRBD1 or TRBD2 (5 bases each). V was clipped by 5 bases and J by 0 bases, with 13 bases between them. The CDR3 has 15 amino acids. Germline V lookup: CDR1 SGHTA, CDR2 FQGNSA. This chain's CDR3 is CASSPTWGHQETQYF. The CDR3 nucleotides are TGTGCCAGCAGCCCGACCTGGGGACACCAAGAGACCCAGTACTTC.

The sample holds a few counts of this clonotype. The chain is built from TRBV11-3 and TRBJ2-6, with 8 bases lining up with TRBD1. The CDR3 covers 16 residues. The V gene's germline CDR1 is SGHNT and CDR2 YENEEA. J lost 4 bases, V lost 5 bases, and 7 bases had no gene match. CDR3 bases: TGTGCCAGCAGCCCACGGACAGGGATCGGGGCCAACGTCCTGACTTTC. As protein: CASSPRTGIGANVLTF.